This T cell receptor beta chain was sequenced during a study of shared clonotypes between healthy human individuals. Execution of the assay was at deep level. Data came from immunoSEQ multiplex PCR; TCRdb stores just in-frame clones and leaves some out. The table shows some 980,000 clones, with approximately 76% occurring only once. V lost 0 bases to trimming and J lost 6 bases; unmatched junction nucleotides: 3. Per germline, CDR1 SGDLS and CDR2 YYNGEE. This CDR3 spans 14 amino acids. Concerning this clone itself: Its antigen is still unknown.

Study-wide findings and caveats: It was observed that about 5% of naive CD4 clonotypes were shared across several donors.

The chain joins TRBV9 to TRBJ2-3, with 8 positions matching TRBD2. The sequenced sample consisted of memory CD4+ T cells sorted from blood. The subset is: CD45RA-negative fraction. This receptor was taken from a man in his late teens or twenties in good health. The CDR3: CASSVAGGLDTQYF. CDR3 DNA sequence: TGTGCCAGCAGCGTAGCGGGAGGGCTTGATACGCAGTATTTT.